This T cell receptor beta chain was recorded in a study of blood T cell repertoires in COVID-19. The CDR3 has 16 residues. V shed 5 bases and J shed 1 base, with 17 bases lying between them. The germline gives CDR1 SGHTA, CDR2 FQGTGA. The method was immunoSEQ multiplex PCR; TCRdb's version includes in-frame clones alone and lacks a portion of them. The sample has about 410,000 clones; 85% to 90% are singletons. V usage is TRBV7-3 and J usage is TRBJ2-5, with D perhaps matching TRBD2 (6 bases). The sequence came from a woman aged 25 to 39 who had recovered from COVID-19. Sample: PBMCs or T cells enriched from blood (not recorded which). In nucleotides, the CDR3 is TGTGCCAGCAGCCGGTGGCCGGGAGCGGGCCAAGAGACCCAGTACTTC. This gives the protein CASSRWPGAGQETQYF. Filled out from reference TRBV7-3 and TRBJ2-5, the complete variable domain reads GAGVSQTPSNKVTEKGKYVELRCDPISGHTALYWYRQSLGQGPEFLIYFQGTGAADDSGLPNDRFFAVRPEGSVSTLKIQRTERGDSAVYLCASSRWPGAGQETQYFGPGTRLLVL.